A selection of T cell receptor beta chains follows, all from one sample in a study of shared clonotypes between healthy human individuals. This table comes from immunoSEQ multiplex PCR, and its TCRdb copy is limited to in-frame clones, with some not included. The sample shows about 680,000 clones, around two thirds of them seen only once. Specimen: memory CD4+ T cells sorted from blood. These receptors were collected from a woman younger than 45 in good health. CDR3s include the opening cysteine and the closing phenylalanine or tryptophan. The order of the fields is V gene, J gene, clone size, D gene, CDR3 protein, CDR3 DNA. A D gene is named only where the DNA matches it firmly. Expanded clones get a size class; other rows say once, few or many, or leave the size out.

>TRBV27|TRBJ2-5|.|.
CASSPRRGGVETQYF
TGTGCCAGCAGTCCCCGAAGGGGCGGGGTTGAGACCCAGTACTTC
>TRBV7-8|TRBJ2-7|once|.
CASSLREGKAYEQYF
TGTGCCAGCAGCCTCCGGGAAGGCAAAGCCTACGAGCAGTACTTC
>TRBV6-5|TRBJ1-2|.|.
CAVHRINYGYTF
TGTGCCGTACACAGGATTAACTATGGCTACACCTTC
>TRBV7-9|TRBJ2-7|.|TRBD2
CASSFGRGRASYEQYF
TGTGCCAGCAGCTTCGGGCGGGGGAGGGCCTCCTACGAGCAGTACTTC
>TRBV11-3|TRBJ2-7|.|.
CASSLIVKLNYEQYF
TGTGCCAGCAGCCTCATAGTGAAGTTGAACTACGAGCAGTACTTC
>TRBV5-1|TRBJ1-1|.|TRBD1
CASSLQGQEAFF
TGCGCCAGCAGCTTACAGGGACAGGAAGCTTTCTTT
>TRBV6-5|TRBJ1-2|.|.
CASRGSVTSYGYTF
TGTGCCAGCAGGGGGAGCGTAACCTCCTATGGCTACACCTTC
>TRBV28|TRBJ2-7|.|.
CASKQGFFSSYEQYF
TGTGCCAGCAAGCAGGGATTTTTCAGCTCCTACGAGCAGTACTTC
>TRBV7-2|TRBJ2-7|.|.
CASSLYGVGPGEQYF
TGTGCCAGCAGCTTATATGGCGTCGGGCCCGGCGAGCAGTACTTC
>TRBV6-5|TRBJ2-7|.|.
CASSYSQTTTYEQYF
TGTGCCAGCAGTTACTCTCAGACAACCACCTACGAGCAGTACTTC
>TRBV4-1|TRBJ2-3|.|.
CASSPLGSTDTQYF
TGCGCCAGCAGCCCCTTAGGGAGCACAGATACGCAGTATTTT
>TRBV2|TRBJ2-1|.|TRBD2
CASKKGLAGANEQFF
TGTGCCAGCAAGAAAGGACTAGCGGGAGCCAATGAGCAGTTCTTC
>TRBV2|TRBJ1-5|once|.
CASSGDYSNQPQHF
TGTGCCAGCAGTGGAGACTATAGCAATCAGCCCCAGCATTTT
>TRBV4-1|TRBJ2-1|.|.
CASSQDRPSSNEQFF
TGCGCCAGCAGCCAAGATCGTCCTAGCTCCAATGAGCAGTTCTTC
>TRBV28|TRBJ2-7|.|TRBD1
CASTGPGQGYEQYF
TGTGCCAGCACGGGACCGGGACAGGGCTACGAGCAGTACTTC
>TRBV2|TRBJ2-2|once|TRBD2
CASSRTSGFLPGELFF
TGTGCCAGCAGTCGGACTAGCGGGTTTCTTCCCGGGGAGCTGTTTTTT
>TRBV7-9|TRBJ2-1|.|.
CASSFGGADAHNEQFF
TGTGCCAGCAGCTTCGGGGGAGCGGACGCCCACAATGAGCAGTTCTTC
>TRBV7-9|TRBJ1-1|.|.
CASSLMGVGTEAFF
TGTGCCAGCAGCTTAATGGGGGTTGGCACTGAAGCTTTCTTT
>TRBV28|TRBJ1-2|few|TRBD1
CASSTGDYGYTF
TGTGCCAGCAGTACAGGGGACTATGGCTACACCTTC
>TRBV19|TRBJ2-2|few|.
CASSKTRGPGELFF
TGTGCCAGTAGTAAGACAAGGGGCCCCGGGGAGCTGTTTTTT
>TRBV2|TRBJ2-1|.|.
CASSRDWYNEQFF
TGTGCCAGCAGCCGGGACTGGTACAATGAGCAGTTCTTC
>TRBV28|TRBJ2-7|.|TRBD1
CASSLSGTGYYEQYF
TGTGCCAGCAGTTTAAGCGGGACAGGGTACTACGAGCAGTACTTC
>TRBV7-3|TRBJ2-2|few|.
CASSPSQNTGELFF
TGTGCCAGCAGCCCCTCCCAGAACACCGGGGAGCTGTTTTTT
>TRBV9|TRBJ2-7|few|TRBD2
CASSVVSSGFYEQYF
TGTGCCAGCAGCGTAGTATCTAGCGGTTTCTACGAGCAGTACTTC
>TRBV2|TRBJ2-3|.|.
CASCRSSSTDTQYF
TGTGCCAGCTGTCGGTCATCTAGCACAGATACGCAGTATTTT
>TRBV30|TRBJ2-5|.|TRBD1
CAWSRRDRGKKETQYF
TGTGCCTGGAGCCGCCGGGACAGGGGGAAAAAAGAGACCCAGTACTTC
>TRBV28|TRBJ1-5|once|.
CASSLTHGGNQPQHF
TGTGCCAGCAGTTTAACCCATGGGGGCAATCAGCCCCAGCATTTT
>TRBV2|TRBJ1-2|few|.
CASSGAGESYGYTF
TGTGCCAGCAGTGGGGCGGGGGAAAGCTATGGCTACACCTTC
>TRBV5-1|TRBJ2-1|.|.
CASSFTVMEEQFF
TGCGCCAGCAGCTTTACTGTGATGGAGGAGCAGTTCTTC
>TRBV21-1|TRBJ1-2|.|.
CASSKGTEDGYTF
TGTGCCAGCAGCAAAGGGACAGAAGATGGCTACACCTTC
>TRBV6-1|TRBJ2-3|.|.
CASSVSIGKDTQYF
TGTGCCAGCAGTGTATCAATCGGGAAAGATACGCAGTATTTT
>TRBV7-3|TRBJ2-1|.|.
CASSLTRERSYEQFF
TGTGCCAGCAGCTTAACGAGGGAGAGGAGCTATGAGCAGTTCTTC
>TRBV19|TRBJ2-1|.|.
CASSGSIYNEQFF
TGTGCCAGTAGCGGGAGTATCTACAATGAGCAGTTCTTC
>TRBV9|TRBJ2-7|.|TRBD2
CASSAVAGAGEQYF
TGTGCCAGCAGCGCAGTAGCGGGAGCGGGAGAGCAGTACTTC
>TRBV30|TRBJ1-5|.|.
CAWSGGGSRQHF
TGTGCCTGGAGTGGAGGAGGCTCACGCCAGCATTTT
>TRBV7-2|TRBJ2-7|.|.
CASSPYYSYEQYF
TGTGCCAGCAGCCCTTACTACTCCTACGAGCAGTACTTC
>TRBV7-9|TRBJ2-3|.|TRBD2
CASSLGGLAGGTQYF
TGTGCCAGCAGCTTAGGGGGTCTAGCGGGAGGGACGCAGTATTTT
>TRBV14|TRBJ2-7|few|.
CASTPPSFEYF
TGTGCCAGCACACCCCCGTCGTTTGAGTACTTC
>TRBV5-1|TRBJ1-1|.|.
CASSLAGSRQRRAFF
TGCGCCAGCAGCTTGGCCGGCAGCAGACAACGAAGAGCTTTCTTT
>TRBV28|TRBJ1-2|once|.
CASSSPANYGYTF
TGTGCCAGCAGTTCCCCGGCTAACTATGGCTACACCTTC
>TRBV5-8|TRBJ2-7|many|TRBD1
CASSLSRQGLKEQYF
TGTGCCAGCAGCTTGAGCAGACAGGGTCTGAAGGAGCAGTACTTC
>TRBV15|TRBJ1-3|.|.
CATSNLATSGNTIYF
TGTGCCACCAGCAACCTAGCTACATCTGGAAACACCATATATTTT
>TRBV27|TRBJ2-3|.|.
CASIRRAGFSTDTQYF
TGTGCCAGTATCCGAAGAGCGGGCTTTAGCACAGATACGCAGTATTTT
>TRBV13|TRBJ2-1|.|.
CASCPRGPSSYNEQFF
TGTGCCAGCTGTCCCCGGGGGCCTAGCTCCTACAATGAGCAGTTCTTC
>TRBV11-2|TRBJ2-4|once|.
CASREGVTKNIQYF
TGTGCCAGCAGGGAGGGTGTAACCAAAAACATTCAGTACTTC
>TRBV25-1|TRBJ1-2|.|.
CASSESAVNYGYTF
TGTGCCAGCAGTGAATCTGCCGTTAACTATGGCTACACCTTC
>TRBV19|TRBJ1-5|many|.
CASSIVSQPQHF
TGTGCCAGTAGTATAGTAAGTCAGCCCCAGCATTTT
>TRBV6-6|TRBJ1-1|.|TRBD1
CASSRTGLNTEAFF
TGTGCCAGCAGTCGGACAGGGCTGAACACTGAAGCTTTCTTT
>TRBV19|TRBJ2-3|.|.
CASSTDPVGILLADTQYF
TGTGCCAGTAGTACGGACCCCGTTGGCATCCTGCTGGCAGATACGCAGTATTTT
>TRBV6-1|TRBJ2-7|.|TRBD1
CASSGQAAVSEQYF
TGTGCCAGCAGCGGACAGGCGGCTGTCAGCGAGCAGTACTTC
>TRBV7-2|TRBJ1-5|.|TRBD1
CASSRDRGRKYSNQPQHF
TGTGCCAGCAGCCGGGACAGGGGGCGGAAATATAGCAATCAGCCCCAGCATTTT
>TRBV10-3|TRBJ2-1|.|TRBD2
CAISGRGSRTSGSIAQFF
TGTGCCATCAGCGGTAGGGGCAGCCGGACTAGCGGGAGTATTGCCCAGTTCTTC